The 6 T cell receptor beta chains listed next were all sequenced from one sample in a study of blood T cell repertoires in COVID-19. Some clones are missing from TCRdb's copy, which holds only in-frame ones; the method was immunoSEQ multiplex PCR. Here the sample spans under 250,000 clones, about 91% being singletons. The sample was PBMCs or T cells enriched from blood (not recorded which). These receptors originate from a woman younger than 45 with acute COVID-19.

This sequence joins TRBV27 and TRBJ1-2; TRBD1 matches at 7 bases. This CDR3 has 13 residues. Germline lookup yields CDR1 MNHEY and CDR2 SMNVEV (reference sequence). The junction had 6 bases not matched to a gene; V was cut back by 3 bases and J by 8 bases. The CDR3 nucleotides are TGTGCCAGCAGTTTCACAGGGGCCGGGGGCTACACCTTC. It translates to CASSFTGAGGYTF.

The gene calls are TRBV10-3 and TRBJ1-4, with D possibly being TRBD1 (6 bases). There are 16 residues in the CDR3. Trimming removed 3 bases from V and 4 bases from J, with 15 bases in between. Germline V gene lookup returns CDR1 ENHRY and CDR2 SYGVKD. The CDR3 protein is CAISDGSEGVNEKLFF. The DNA of the CDR3 is TGTGCCATCAGTGACGGCAGCGAGGGGGTTAATGAAAAACTGTTTTTT.

The chain uses TRBV5-6 and TRBJ2-5, with D tentatively TRBD2 (5 bases). CDR3 size: 12 residues. Trimming removed 9 bases from V and 1 base from J, with 10 bases in between. Germline V CDR1 and CDR2: SGHDT, YYEEEE. The CDR3, as DNA: TGTGCCACAACGGGGTTCCAAGAGACCCAGTACTTC. Protein product: CATTGFQETQYF.

CDR3 DNA: TGTGCCAGCACCCGGGACAGGAATAATTCACCCCTCCACTTT. Translated, it gives CASTRDRNNSPLHF. The chain carries TRBV5-6 and TRBJ1-6; 8 bases agree with TRBD1. Germline V CDR1 and CDR2: SGHDT, YYEEEE. With 6 bases clipped from V and 5 bases from J, the junction kept 4 bases outside the gene matches. The CDR3 extends over 14 amino acids.

This clone has a handful of counts. This chain uses TRBV3-1 (or the pseudogene TRBV3-2) with TRBJ1-3; no clear D gene. CDR1 and CDR2 from the germline V gene are LGHDT and YNNKEL (reference sequence). This CDR3 spans 15 amino acids. V lost 5 bases and J lost 0, with 11 bases in between. CDR3 coding DNA: TGTGCCAGCAGCTTAGGAGGTGACTCTGGAAACACCATATATTTT. It yields the protein CASSLGGDSGNTIYF.

The chain has TRBV5-8 and TRBJ1-3; maybe TRBD1 (5 bases). The CDR3 length is 16 residues. The V gene lost 0 bases and the J gene lost 0 bases, with 10 bases spanning the gap. Germline V gene data show CDR1 as SGHTS and CDR2 as YDEGEE. CDR3 in DNA: TGTGCCAGCAGCTTGGTGGCAGGGTTCTCTGGAAACACCATATATTTT. Its protein product is CASSLVAGFSGNTIYF.